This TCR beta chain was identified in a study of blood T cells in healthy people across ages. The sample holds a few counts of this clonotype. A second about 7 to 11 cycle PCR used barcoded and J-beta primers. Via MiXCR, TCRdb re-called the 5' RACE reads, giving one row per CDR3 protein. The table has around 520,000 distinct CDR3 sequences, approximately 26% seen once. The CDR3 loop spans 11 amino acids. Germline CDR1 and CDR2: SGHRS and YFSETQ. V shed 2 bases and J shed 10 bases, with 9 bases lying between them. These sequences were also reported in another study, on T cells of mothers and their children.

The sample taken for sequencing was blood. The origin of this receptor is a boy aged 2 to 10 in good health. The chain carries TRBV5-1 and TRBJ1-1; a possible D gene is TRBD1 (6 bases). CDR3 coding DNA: TGCGCCAGCAGCTTTGGGGGGCGAGCTTTCTTT. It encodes CASSFGGRAFF.